Shown below are 12 T cell receptor beta chains from a single sample sequenced in a study of identifying expanded T cells in peripheral blood. Data came from immunoSEQ multiplex PCR; TCRdb stores just in-frame clones and leaves some out. Here the sample spans 81,000 or so clones, over 80% being singletons. Sequencing input: blood. The receptor set was obtained from a person between 18 and 69 years old in good health.

The rearrangement links TRBV9 to TRBJ2-2, with D unclear. Germline loops: CDR1 SGDLS, CDR2 YYNGEE. Trimming removed 0 bases at V and 5 bases at J, with 8 bases between. This CDR3 is built from 14 residues. The DNA for the CDR3 is TGTGCCAGCAGCGTAGAGGCCCGGACCGGGGAGCTGTTTTTT. It is translated as CASSVEARTGELFF.

The chain couples TRBV5-1 to TRBJ1-1; perhaps TRBD1 as D (5 bases). The V gene lost 7 bases and the J gene lost 1 base, with 11 bases spanning the gap. The CDR3 covers 13 residues. CDR1 and CDR2 (germline): SGHRS, YFSETQ. The CDR3 DNA reads as TGCGCCAGCTGCGGACAACCGAACACTGAAGCTTTCTTT. This codes for CASCGQPNTEAFF.

The chain is built from TRBV2 and TRBJ1-2; TRBD1 agrees at 8 bases. V gave up 2 bases and J gave up 8 bases; unmatched junction bases: 7. Germline assignment: CDR1 SNHLY and CDR2 FYNNEI. The length of the CDR3 is 14 residues. The CDR3 DNA is TGTGCCAGCAGTGAAATGGGACAGGTGGACGGCTACACCTTC. It is translated as CASSEMGQVDGYTF.

This clone was seen a single time. The chain uses TRBV9 and TRBJ2-4, with unresolved D. The germline CDR1 and CDR2 sequences are SGDLS and YYNGEE. Trimming took 0 bases from V and 6 from J, leaving 13 bases between them. This CDR3 region has 15 residues. In DNA form, the CDR3 reads TGTGCCAGCAGCGTAGCTACGGATGTAGGAAACATTCAGTACTTC. Its protein product is CASSVATDVGNIQYF.

The CDR3 sequence: CASSRAGTGLHEQYF. The CDR3 bases are TGTGCCAGTAGTCGGGCCGGGACAGGGCTCCACGAGCAGTACTTC. This chain uses TRBV19 with TRBJ2-7; 9 bases are a match to TRBD1. The CDR3 is 15 amino acids. Germline V CDR1 and CDR2: LNHDA, SQIVND (reference sequence). J was trimmed by 5 bases and V by 5 bases; bases with no gene match: 10. Together with reference TRBV19 and TRBJ2-7, the CDR3 gives the full variable domain: DGGITQSPKYLFRKEGQNVTLSCEQNLNHDAMYWYRQDPGQGLRLIYYSQIVNDFQKGDIAEGYSVSREKKESFPLTVTSAQKNPTAFYLCASSRAGTGLHEQYFGPGTRLTVT.

The chain carries TRBV5-6 and TRBJ2-1; the D gene is possibly TRBD1 (7 bases). Trimming pared 0 bases from V and 4 bases from J, leaving 11 bases between. Germline lookup yields CDR1 SGHDT and CDR2 YYEEEE. The CDR3 has 15 amino acids. CDR3 coding DNA: TGTGCCAGCAGCTTGGCCCCAGGGGGGTACAATGAGCAGTTCTTC. It yields the protein CASSLAPGGYNEQFF.

The V gene is TRBV2, the J gene TRBJ1-5, with D possibly matching TRBD1 (6 bases). The CDR3 extends over 15 amino acids. Germline CDR1 SNHLY, CDR2 FYNNEI. The V end lost 4 bases, the J end lost 4 bases, and 14 bases lay between the germline ends. CDR3 loop: CASSGRTEWNQPQHF. The DNA of the CDR3 is TGTGCCAGCAGTGGGAGGACAGAGTGGAATCAGCCCCAGCATTTT.

J is TRBJ2-7 and V is TRBV10-2; 13 bases align to TRBD2. Germline V CDR1 and CDR2: WSHSY, SAAADI. Trimming took 5 bases from V and 7 from J; bases not matched to a gene: 5. The CDR3 is made up of 14 amino acids. CDR3 nucleotides: TGCGCCAGCAGTTTGGTACTAGCGGGAGGGGAGCAGTACTTC. This encodes CASSLVLAGGEQYF.

The V and J genes are TRBV5-4 and TRBJ1-2; D ambiguous. Trimming removed 4 bases from V and 1 base from J, with 8 bases in between. This CDR3 is built from 13 residues. Germline-derived CDR1 and CDR2 are SGHNT and YYREEE (reference sequence). CDR3 DNA sequence: TGTGCCAGCAGCCGAGAGGGTAACTATGGCTACACCTTC. This sequence encodes CASSREGNYGYTF.

This clone was found a few times. CDR3 residues: CASSQDRSASSGELFF. The DNA for the CDR3 is TGTGCCAGCAGCCAAGATCGTTCGGCTAGTTCCGGGGAGCTGTTTTTT. This chain joins TRBV4-2 and TRBJ2-2, with D unclear. Trimming pared 0 bases from V and 6 bases from J, leaving 14 bases between. CDR1 is LGHNA, CDR2 YNFKEQ, per germline. The CDR3 sequence is 16 residues long.

The chain recombines TRBV7-9 with TRBJ2-2; D might be TRBD2 (6 bases). CDR3 length equals 16 residues. V was shortened by 2 bases and J by 7 bases, with 17 bases between the two germline ends. Germline loops: CDR1 SEHNR, CDR2 FQNEAQ (reference sequence). As DNA, the CDR3 is TGTGCCAGCAGCTTACGGCTAGCGTATACATTCGGGGAGCTGTTTTTT. This codes for CASSLRLAYTFGELFF.

The chain links TRBV4-1 to TRBJ1-2; D gene unclear. This CDR3 comprises 15 residues. The germline CDR1 and CDR2 sequences are MGHRA and YSYEKL. The V gene lost 4 bases and the J gene lost 8 bases, with 20 bases spanning the gap. This CDR3 reads CASSPSVTPEWGYTF. CDR3 DNA sequence: TGCGCCAGCAGCCCCTCGGTGACCCCAGAATGGGGCTACACCTTC.